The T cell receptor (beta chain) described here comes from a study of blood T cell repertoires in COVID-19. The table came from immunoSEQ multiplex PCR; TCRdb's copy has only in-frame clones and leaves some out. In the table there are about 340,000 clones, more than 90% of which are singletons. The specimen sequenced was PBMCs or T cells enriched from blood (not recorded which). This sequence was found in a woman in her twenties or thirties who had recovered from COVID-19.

CDR3 nucleotide sequence: TGTGCCAGTAGTATTGGAGACAGTTTATATCAGCCCCAGCATTTT. Protein sequence: CASSIGDSLYQPQHF. The chain uses TRBV19 and TRBJ1-5; TRBD1 is a possible D gene (5 bases). The CDR3 has 15 residues. Germline CDR1 LNHDA, CDR2 SQIVND (reference sequence). V lost 3 bases to trimming and J lost 5 bases, with 14 bases between them.